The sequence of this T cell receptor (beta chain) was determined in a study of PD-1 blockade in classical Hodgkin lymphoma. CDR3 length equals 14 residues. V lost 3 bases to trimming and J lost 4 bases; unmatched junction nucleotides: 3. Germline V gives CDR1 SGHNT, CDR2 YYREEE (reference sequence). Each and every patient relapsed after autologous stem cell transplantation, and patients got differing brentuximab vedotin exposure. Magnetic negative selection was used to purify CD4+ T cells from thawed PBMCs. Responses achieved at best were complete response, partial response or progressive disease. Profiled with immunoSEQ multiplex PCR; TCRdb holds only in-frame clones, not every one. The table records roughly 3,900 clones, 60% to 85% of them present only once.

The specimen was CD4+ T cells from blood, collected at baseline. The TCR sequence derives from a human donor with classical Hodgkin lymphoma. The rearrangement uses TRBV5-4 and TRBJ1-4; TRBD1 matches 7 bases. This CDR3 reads CASSSGQYNEKLFF. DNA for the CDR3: TGTGCCAGCAGCTCGGGACAGTATAATGAAAAACTGTTTTTT.